Presented here are 24 T cell receptor beta chains from one specimen sequenced in a study of beta chain features in type 1 diabetes. Sequenced material consisted of expressed TCRB transcripts (all of the isolated RNA was reverse transcribed). Clones were sequenced by immunoSEQ multiplex PCR, and TCRdb holds only the in-frame ones, with some missing. The sample carries fewer than 400,000 clones, 8% recorded once. Input material: central memory CD4+ T cells from blood. These receptor sequences come from a woman between 18 and 29 years old in good health.

This clone turned up a few times. The V gene is TRBV4-2, the J gene TRBJ2-6, with D perhaps matching TRBD2 (6 bases). Germline V gene data show CDR1 as LGHNA and CDR2 as YNFKEQ. The V and J ends lost 5 bases and 0 bases respectively, with 11 bases between them. This CDR3 is built from 16 residues. Written as DNA, the CDR3 is TGTGCCAGCAGCGGAGGGCACCTCTCTGGGGCCAACGTCCTGACTTTC. Translating gives CASSGGHLSGANVLTF.

The chain has TRBV4-3 and TRBJ1-5; D is ambiguous. Trimming removed 0 bases from V and 1 base from J, with 16 bases in between. The germline gives CDR1 LGHNA, CDR2 YSLEER. This CDR3 spans 18 amino acids. Written as DNA, the CDR3 is TGCGCCAGCAGCCAAGACGCGTTTTCAGGCCCCAGCAATCAGCCCCAGCATTTT. It encodes CASSQDAFSGPSNQPQHF.

In this sample, this clone turned up a few times. The V and J genes are TRBV29-1 and TRBJ1-3, with D perhaps matching TRBD1 (6 bases). Germline V gene data show CDR1 as SQVTM and CDR2 as ANQGSEA. CDR3 length: 14 residues. V was cut by 7 bases and J by 4 bases, with 17 bases left in between. The CDR3 DNA sequence: TGCAGCGCCCGAAGGGGGGACCAGGGAAACACCATATATTTT. This encodes CSARRGDQGNTIYF.

J is TRBJ2-2 and V is TRBV27; no clear D gene. Trimming removed 0 bases at V and 7 bases at J, with 9 bases between. CDR1 is MNHEY, CDR2 SMNVEV, per germline (reference sequence). The CDR3 is 14 amino acids. The CDR3 reads CASSLSPGIGELFF. The CDR3 coding sequence is TGTGCCAGCAGTTTATCACCTGGAATCGGGGAGCTGTTTTTT.

This clone showed up just a few times. The chain employs TRBV27 and TRBJ2-7; TRBD2 agrees at 9 bases. V was clipped by 6 bases and J by 5 bases; unmatched bases: 11. The length of the CDR3 is 15 residues. Germline CDR1 and CDR2: MNHEY and SMNVEV (reference sequence). The CDR3 nucleotides read TGTGCCAGCAGCAGGGGTGGGACTAGCTTCCACGAGCAGTACTTC. Translation: CASSRGGTSFHEQYF.

In its sample, this clone was seen a few times. The gene calls are TRBV27 and TRBJ2-5; 9 positions agree with TRBD1. CDR1 MNHEY and CDR2 SMNVEV come from the germline V gene (reference sequence). This CDR3 region has 15 residues. Unmatched junction bases numbered 7, after V lost 7 bases and J lost 1 base. The CDR3 here is CASTSGQGSQETQYF. CDR3 sequence (DNA): TGTGCCAGCACCTCAGGACAGGGGTCCCAAGAGACCCAGTACTTC.

This clone was seen more than once but under ten times. The J gene is TRBJ2-5, the V gene TRBV5-1, with D tentatively TRBD1 or TRBD2 (5 bases each). The germline gives CDR1 SGHRS, CDR2 YFSETQ. CDR3 length: 12 amino acids. V lost 3 bases to trimming and J lost 5 bases, with 8 bases between them. CDR3: CASSSGPETQYF. In DNA form, the CDR3 reads TGCGCCAGCAGCTCGGGACCGGAGACCCAGTACTTC. Looking up the rest from reference TRBV5-1 and TRBJ2-5 gives the full variable domain: KAGVTQTPRYLIKTRGQQVTLSCSPISGHRSVSWYQQTPGQGLQFLFEYFSETQRNKGNFPGRFSGRQFSNSRSEMNVSTLELGDSALYLCASSSGPETQYFGPGTRLLVL.

J is TRBJ1-4 and V is TRBV6-5, with D perhaps TRBD1 (5 bases). In germline, CDR1 is MNHEY, CDR2 SVGAGI. Trimming left V 9 bases short and J 0 bases short, with 8 bases between. CDR3 length: 13 amino acids. The CDR3 spells CASGTTTNEKLFF. The DNA for the CDR3 is TGTGCCAGTGGGACGACAACTAATGAAAAACTGTTTTTT.

Here the CDR3 reads CASSESESHNEKLFF. The DNA of the CDR3 is TGTGCCAGCAGTGAAAGCGAGAGCCATAATGAAAAACTGTTTTTT. The rearrangement uses TRBV2 and TRBJ1-4; D gene uncertain. Germline V gene data show CDR1 as SNHLY and CDR2 as FYNNEI. The CDR3 runs to 15 residues. V was pared by 2 bases and J by 4 bases, with 11 bases between.

The chain carries TRBV10-3 and TRBJ2-7, with 8 nucleotides matching TRBD2. V shed 2 bases, J shed 2 bases, and the junction held 5 bases outside the gene matches. CDR3 length: 15 residues. Germline V gene sequence: CDR1 ENHRY, CDR2 SYGVKD. The CDR3 loop reads CAISEVGTSAYEQYF. The CDR3 DNA is TGTGCCATCAGTGAGGTCGGGACTAGTGCCTACGAGCAGTACTTC.

The genes are TRBV7-8 and TRBJ1-5; tentatively, D is TRBD1 (6 bases). V was trimmed by 4 bases and J by 7 bases, leaving 14 bases between them. From germline, CDR1 is SGHVS and CDR2 FQNEAQ. The length of the CDR3 is 14 residues. CDR3: CASSYTGYRQPQHF. The CDR3 DNA reads as TGTGCCAGCAGCTATACAGGGTATAGACAGCCCCAGCATTTT.

This chain connects TRBV7-6 to TRBJ2-1; 7 bases agree with TRBD1. The germline V gene has CDR1 SGHVS and CDR2 FNYEAQ. The CDR3 has 17 amino acids. V lost 6 bases to trimming and J lost 3 bases; unmatched junction nucleotides: 14. The CDR3 DNA is TGTGCCAGCAGTCCCAATCCCCGCCGGGACAGCTACAATGAGCAGTTCTTC. This gives the protein CASSPNPRRDSYNEQFF.

The rearrangement links TRBV5-1 to TRBJ2-7, with TRBD2 matching over 7 bases. The CDR3 extends over 14 amino acids. After removal of 1 base from V and 2 bases from J, the junction contained 3 bases not matched to a gene. From germline, CDR1 is SGHRS and CDR2 YFSETQ. The CDR3 region is CASSLFGGAYEQYF. The CDR3 DNA follows: TGCGCCAGCAGCTTGTTTGGGGGGGCCTACGAGCAGTACTTC.

This clone was seen more than once but under ten times. The chain employs TRBV18 and TRBJ2-5; a possible D gene is TRBD2 (5 bases). Germline CDR1 and CDR2: KGHSH and LQKENI. The CDR3 sequence is 16 residues long. The V end was cut by 4 bases, the J end by 2 bases, with 17 bases between. The CDR3 DNA reads TGTGCCAGCTCACGACAAGCGGCCTATGCACAAGAGACCCAGTACTTC. Translating gives CASSRQAAYAQETQYF.

This clone was detected only a few times. V gene TRBV28 combines with J gene TRBJ2-3; D gene uncertain. V lost 0 bases, J lost 0 bases, and 10 bases lay in between. The CDR3 has 16 amino acids. Germline V gives CDR1 MDHEN, CDR2 SYDVKM. As DNA, the CDR3 is TGTGCCAGCAGTTTATGGGAACAAACTAGCACAGATACGCAGTATTTT. Residues: CASSLWEQTSTDTQYF. The full variable domain, its missing parts supplied by reference TRBV28 and TRBJ2-3, is DVKVTQSSRYLVKRTGEKVFLECVQDMDHENMFWYRQDPGLGLRLIYFSYDVKMKEKGDIPEGYSVSREKKERFSLILESASTNQTSMYLCASSLWEQTSTDTQYFGPGTRLTVL.

V and J are TRBV11-2 and TRBJ2-5; 11 bases are a match to TRBD2. Germline CDR1 reads SGHAT; CDR2 reads FQNNGV. Germline trimming cut 5 bases from V and 5 bases from J; bases unmatched to any gene: 13. CDR3 size: 17 residues. CDR3 bases: TGTGCCAGCAGCCCATTGGGGCTAGCGGGAGGTCGTGAGACCCAGTACTTC. It codes for CASSPLGLAGGRETQYF. The entire variable domain, with the rest obtained from reference TRBV11-2 and TRBJ2-5, is as follows: EAGVAQSPRYKIIEKRQSVAFWCNPISGHATLYWYQQILGQGPKLLIQFQNNGVVDDSQLPKDRFSAERLKGVDSTLKIQPAKLEDSAVYLCASSPLGLAGGRETQYFGPGTRLLVL.

The chain is built from TRBV20-1 and TRBJ1-2, with 8 bases fitting TRBD1. V lost 6 bases, J lost 8 bases, and 2 bases stayed unmatched. The germline CDR1 and CDR2 sequences are DFQATT and SNEGSKA (reference sequence). The CDR3 is 10 amino acids. DNA of the CDR3: TGCAGTGCCGGGGACAGGGGCTACACCTTC. The encoded protein is CSAGDRGYTF.

The chain combines TRBV5-6 with TRBJ1-1, with D hard to call. Trimming took off 2 bases at V and 1 base at J, with 15 bases between the two ends. Looked up from germline, CDR1 is SGHDT and CDR2 is YYEEEE. The CDR3 contains 16 residues. Here the CDR3 DNA reads TGTGCCAGCAGCTTATTCCCCCCCGAAGAGAACACTGAAGCTTTCTTT. Protein sequence: CASSLFPPEENTEAFF.

This clone was counted between two and nine times. J is TRBJ1-2 and V is TRBV21-1. TRBV21-1 is a pseudogene locus. This CDR3 is 14 amino acids long. CDR3 nucleotides: TGTGCCAGCAGCAAAGTTAAGAGAAAGTATGGCTACACCTTC. It yields the protein CASSKVKRKYGYTF.

This clone occurred a few times. The chain links TRBV7-2 to TRBJ1-1; possibly TRBD1 for D (6 bases). The V end was cut by 1 base, the J end by 2 bases, with 20 bases between. Germline V gene data show CDR1 as SGHTA and CDR2 as FQGNSA. The CDR3 is 18 amino acids. The CDR3: CASSLGATGGAGNTEAFF. For the CDR3, the DNA is TGTGCCAGCAGCTTAGGCGCGACAGGAGGAGCTGGAAACACTGAAGCTTTCTTT.

This clone came up a few times. One end of the junction is discordant with germline, which a read error may explain. The V gene is TRBV2, the J gene TRBJ2-3; D possibly corresponds to TRBD2 (5 bases). Germline CDR1 is SNHLY and CDR2 is FYNNEI. This CDR3 has 15 amino acids. CDR3 loop: CATSLWERITDTQYF. The CDR3 nucleotides are TGTGCCACCAGTTTGTGGGAGAGAATCACAGATACGCAGTATTTT.

This clone occurred a few times. Other DNA sequences in this sample translate to the same CDR3. V gene TRBV7-8 combines with J gene TRBJ2-3; D is perhaps TRBD2 (6 bases). V was shortened by 3 bases and J by 2 bases, with 9 bases between the two germline ends. The CDR3 has 14 amino acids. Germline V gene sequence: CDR1 SGHVS, CDR2 FQNEAQ. For the CDR3, the DNA is TGTGCCAGCAGCTTGGAGGGTTTCACAGATACGCAGTATTTT. The encoded protein is CASSLEGFTDTQYF.

This clone has a handful of counts. The chain joins TRBV4-3 to TRBJ2-1, with 12 bases fitting TRBD2. The CDR3 contains 16 residues. Germline CDR1 and CDR2: LGHNA and YSLEER. The V segment lost 4 bases and the J segment 8 bases; nucleotides outside the gene matches: 9. The CDR3 DNA reads TGCGCCAGCAGCCCATTTCTAGCGGGAGGGCAGGATGAGCAGTTCTTC. It is translated as CASSPFLAGGQDEQFF.

The V and J genes are TRBV7-8 and TRBJ2-7, with TRBD2 matching 8 bases. The V segment lost 1 base and the J segment 6 bases; nucleotides outside the gene matches: 5. Germline assignment: CDR1 SGHVS and CDR2 FQNEAQ. The CDR3 has 14 amino acids. CDR3 amino acids: CASSLVGRASEQYF. The CDR3 nucleotides read TGTGCCAGCAGCTTAGTCGGGAGGGCGAGCGAGCAGTACTTC.